This T cell receptor (beta chain) was identified in a study of shared clonotypes between healthy human individuals. In the original analysis: In the immunoSEQ data, sequences were junction-only and lacked quality scores, so filtering differed. The protocol was immunoSEQ multiplex PCR, while the TCRdb copy is restricted to in-frame clones and leaves out a portion. The V and J calls and clone size come from that table; D and trimming were worked out from the DNA. The table records millions of clones, around 93% of them present only once. Terminally differentiated effector memory CD45RA+ cells were left out of the naive CD8 fraction, which was CD45RO-negative and positively selected for CCR7. Germline V gene lookup returns CDR1 SQVTM and CDR2 ANQGSEA. The CDR3 sequence is 12 residues long. The V end lost 5 bases, the J end lost 12 bases, and 17 bases lay between the germline ends.

The sample comprised naive CD8+ T cells from PBMCs. The sequence was collected from a man aged 18-30 years in good health. Some clones in this sample may be carry-over from other donors' samples. V and J are TRBV29-1 and TRBJ2-1, with D unresolved. CDR3 nucleotide sequence: TGCAGCGTTTTCACTCTCCCGAGTGGGCAGTTCTTC. Its protein is CSVFTLPSGQFF.